The next 14 T cell receptor beta chains were all read from a single sample in a study of T cells in localized non-small cell lung cancer. Clones were sequenced by immunoSEQ multiplex PCR, and TCRdb holds only the in-frame ones, with some missing. Counted here are about 91,000 clones, 87% occurring once; the ten biggest clones make up about 15%. The material sequenced was peripheral blood, taken before any cancer treatment. The source of these receptors is a man aged 40 to 70 with stage I squamous cell lung carcinoma.

This sequence joins TRBV15 and TRBJ2-3; D gene unclear. This CDR3 is built from 14 residues. CDR1 LNHNV and CDR2 YYDKDF come from the germline V gene (reference sequence). Between the trimmed V and J ends, which lost 0 bases and 0 bases, there was a span of 4 bases. The CDR3 region is CATSREDSTDTQYF. The CDR3, as DNA: TGTGCCACCAGCAGAGAGGATAGCACAGATACGCAGTATTTT.

The V gene is TRBV2, the J gene TRBJ1-2; a weak D match, TRBD1 (6 bases). Deletions cut 5 bases from V and 4 bases from J, with 14 bases between. The CDR3 loop spans 14 amino acids. Germline-derived CDR1 and CDR2 are SNHLY and FYNNEI. The CDR3 is CASSNGQQLYGYTF. The CDR3 DNA reads as TGTGCCAGCAGTAACGGACAGCAGCTCTATGGCTACACCTTC.

The rearrangement joins TRBV27 to TRBJ2-7; weak D call: TRBD2 (7 bases). Germline values: CDR1 MNHEY, CDR2 SMNVEV (reference sequence). The CDR3 is 13 amino acids. The ends were cut back, 5 bases at V and 6 bases at J, with 14 bases in the middle. The CDR3 nucleotides are TGTGCCAGCAGTATAGAGGGGGGGGCCGAGCAGTACTTC. Protein sequence: CASSIEGGAEQYF.

The rearrangement uses TRBV6-5 and TRBJ1-3; D unresolved. V lost 5 bases and J lost 0, with 8 bases in between. The CDR3 is 14 residues long. The germline gives CDR1 MNHEY, CDR2 SVGAGI. The CDR3 DNA reads as TGTGCCAGCAGTACTACTCACTCTGGAAACACCATATATTTT. Protein: CASSTTHSGNTIYF.

This clone came up once. The rearrangement uses TRBV18 and TRBJ2-5; 9 bases are a match to TRBD2. V shed 6 bases and J 5 bases; nucleotides not matched to a gene: 10. CDR3 length: 15 residues. Germline V CDR1 and CDR2: KGHSH, LQKENI. CDR3 coding DNA: TGTGCCAGCTCGCCAGGGACTAGCCGGGAGGAGACCCAGTACTTC. It codes for CASSPGTSREETQYF.

This chain uses TRBV5-1 with TRBJ1-2; TRBD1 aligns across 11 bases. This CDR3 contains 14 residues. CDR1 SGHRS and CDR2 YFSETQ come from the germline V gene. V lost 6 bases and J lost 3; bases outside the gene matches: 4. The CDR3 sequence is CASKGTGGDYGYTF. As DNA, the CDR3 is TGCGCCAGCAAAGGGACAGGGGGTGACTATGGCTACACCTTC.

The V call is TRBV7-2, the J call TRBJ2-7; D call uncertain. There are 14 residues in the CDR3. V shed 1 base and J shed 1 base, with 8 bases lying between them. Germline CDR1 and CDR2: SGHTA and FQGNSA. Written as DNA, the CDR3 is TGTGCCAGCAGCTTAGTAGAAAGATCCTACGAGCAGTACTTC. Its translation: CASSLVERSYEQYF.

The chain joins TRBV19 to TRBJ2-3; D call uncertain. Germline V lookup: CDR1 LNHDA, CDR2 SQIVND (reference sequence). V lost 3 bases and J lost 1, with 8 bases in between. The CDR3 runs to 14 residues. CDR3 sequence: CASSIEARTDTQYF. CDR3 coding DNA: TGTGCCAGTAGTATTGAGGCCCGCACAGATACGCAGTATTTT.

The chain carries TRBV11-1 and TRBJ1-2, with 9 bases identical to TRBD1. CDR3 length: 14 residues. V trimming: 4 bases; J trimming: 8 bases; junction bases outside the gene matches: 8. Per germline, CDR1 SGHAT and CDR2 FQDESV (reference sequence). The CDR3 DNA sequence: TGTGCCAGCAGCTCCCGGGACAGGGCATCCGGCTACACCTTC. Amino acids: CASSSRDRASGYTF.

This sequence joins TRBV6-5 and TRBJ2-7, with D possibly TRBD1 on 5 matching bases. This CDR3 comprises 15 residues. Per the germline V gene, CDR1 is MNHEY and CDR2 is SVGAGI. The V and J ends lost 2 bases and 0 bases respectively, with 11 bases between them. The CDR3 sequence: CASSYDQGTSYEQYF. The CDR3 region has the DNA TGTGCCAGCAGTTACGACCAGGGCACCTCCTACGAGCAGTACTTC.

The rearrangement joins TRBV18 to TRBJ2-5; unclear D gene. The CDR3 is 12 residues long. Trimming took off 2 bases at V and 3 bases at J, with 4 bases between the two ends. Germline CDR1 reads KGHSH; CDR2 reads LQKENI. CDR3 in DNA: TGTGCCAGCTCACCATTGAAAGAGACCCAGTACTTC. Its protein is CASSPLKETQYF.

The chain combines TRBV28 with TRBJ2-7, with 7 bases fitting TRBD1. The germline CDR1 and CDR2 sequences are MDHEN and SYDVKM. This CDR3 spans 16 amino acids. J lost 2 bases, V lost 5 bases, and 12 bases had no gene match. The CDR3 reads CASSPFWTDRPYEQYF. CDR3 nucleotides: TGTGCCAGCAGTCCGTTCTGGACGGACAGGCCCTACGAGCAGTACTTC. The whole variable domain, filled in from reference TRBV28 and TRBJ2-7, reads DVKVTQSSRYLVKRTGEKVFLECVQDMDHENMFWYRQDPGLGLRLIYFSYDVKMKEKGDIPEGYSVSREKKERFSLILESASTNQTSMYLCASSPFWTDRPYEQYFGPGTRLTVT.

The chain joins TRBV2 to TRBJ2-1; TRBD2 matches at 11 bases. Germline-derived CDR1 and CDR2 are SNHLY and FYNNEI. The CDR3 length is 15 residues. The V gene end was trimmed by 6 bases and the J gene end by 10 bases; junction bases not matched to a gene: 11. CDR3 amino acids: CASRRVAGGPGEQFF. For the CDR3, the DNA is TGTGCCAGCAGGAGGGTAGCGGGGGGGCCAGGGGAGCAGTTCTTC.

The V call is TRBV28, the J call TRBJ1-6; D gene uncertain. Germline V gives CDR1 MDHEN, CDR2 SYDVKM. The CDR3 is 15 amino acids. The V and J ends lost 6 bases and 7 bases respectively, with 16 bases between them. CDR3 region: CASSQSSTANSPLHF. CDR3 DNA: TGTGCCAGCAGCCAATCTTCGACGGCCAATTCACCCCTCCACTTT.